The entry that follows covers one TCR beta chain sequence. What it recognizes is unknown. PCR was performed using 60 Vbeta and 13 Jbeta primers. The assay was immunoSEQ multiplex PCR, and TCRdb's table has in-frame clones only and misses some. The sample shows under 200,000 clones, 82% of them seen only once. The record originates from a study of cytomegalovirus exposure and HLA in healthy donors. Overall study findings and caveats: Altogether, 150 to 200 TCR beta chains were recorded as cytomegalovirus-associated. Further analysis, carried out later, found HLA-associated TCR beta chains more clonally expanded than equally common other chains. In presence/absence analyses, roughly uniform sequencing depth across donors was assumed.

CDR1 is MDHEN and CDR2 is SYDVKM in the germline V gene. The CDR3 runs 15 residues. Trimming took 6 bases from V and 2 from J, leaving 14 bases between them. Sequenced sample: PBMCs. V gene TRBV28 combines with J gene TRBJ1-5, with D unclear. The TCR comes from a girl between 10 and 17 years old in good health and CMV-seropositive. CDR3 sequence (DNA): TGTGCCAGCAGCCCGGGAAGATGGGGCAATCAGCCCCAGCATTTT. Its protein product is CASSPGRWGNQPQHF.